Sequencing of this T cell receptor beta chain was carried out in a study of T cell responses to AZD1222 COVID-19 vaccine. The table came from immunoSEQ multiplex PCR; TCRdb's copy has only in-frame clones and leaves some out. The table records fewer than 80,000 clones, about 91% of them present only once. Trimming shortened V by 3 bases and J by 5 bases, and 11 bases separated the two germline ends. Germline V lookup: CDR1 DFQATT, CDR2 SNEGSKA (reference sequence). The CDR3 contains 13 residues. The starting material was peripheral blood, obtained 28 days after the second dose of the MenACWY control vaccine. The chain carries TRBV20-1 and TRBJ1-5; D call uncertain. This sequence originates from an adult who received the MenACWY meningococcal vaccine as a control. The CDR3 DNA reads TGCAGTGCTAGTAGTCGGGTCGATCAGCCCCAGCATTTT. Translated: CSASSRVDQPQHF.